The clone carrying this T cell receptor beta chain was observed at least ten times. As yet, its antigen is unknown. This sample was taken from a study of T cells in Graves' hyperthyroidism and ophthalmopathy. Investigators excluded patients with uncontrolled infection, other autoimmune disease, pregnancy or lactation. Used for diagnoses were clinical symptoms, serum thyroxine and TRAb, thyroid ultrasound and orbital computed tomography. PBMCs were obtained from 9.5 to 10 ml fresh peripheral blood. The J segment lost 3 bases and the V segment lost 5 bases, leaving 3 bases of the junction unmatched. The CDR3 runs 15 residues. CDR1 is SGHTA and CDR2 is FQGNSA in the germline V gene. RNA transcripts provided the source from which TCR beta CDR3 regions were amplified. The TCR CDR3 was amplified in a first-round RT-PCR using the HTBI primer set. TCRdb re-called the multiplex PCR reads with MiXCR, one entry per CDR3 protein. The sample carries approximately 410,000 distinct CDR3 sequences, about 13% recorded once.

The study, taken as a whole, reports: Appearing also in blood were most of the thyroid clonotypes expanded above 0.001.

The clonotype comes from a woman between 18 and 29 years old with Graves' hyperthyroidism. V usage is TRBV7-2 and J usage is TRBJ2-7; 14 nucleotides agree with TRBD2. Sequencing was performed on blood. CDR3 region: CASSLGLAGGYEQYF. The CDR3 DNA is TGTGCCAGCAGCCTAGGACTAGCGGGAGGCTACGAGCAGTACTTC.